The clone carrying this T cell receptor (beta chain) appeared a few times. Its antigen is as yet unknown. The PCR contained 60 Vbeta and 13 Jbeta primers. The assay was immunoSEQ multiplex PCR, and TCRdb's table has in-frame clones only and misses some. The sample holds about 170,000 clones, roughly 84% seen once. The sample comes from a study of cytomegalovirus exposure and HLA in healthy donors. The study, taken as a whole, reports: Later, an analysis found that common viral pathogens appeared to be linked with several of the most significant clusters. V- and J-gene trimming of TCR beta was linked (in a later analysis) to a missense DCLRE1C variant.

Trimming stripped 4 bases from V and 0 bases from J, with 13 bases between. This CDR3 contains 15 residues. Germline V gene sequence: CDR1 MNHEY, CDR2 SMNVEV (reference sequence). V usage is TRBV27 and J usage is TRBJ2-7, with D possibly TRBD2 on 6 matching bases. The clonotype was recovered from a male donor in good health and CMV-seronegative. Sample: PBMCs. The chain's CDR3 is CASSWDGSGSYEQYF. The DNA of the CDR3 is TGTGCCAGCAGTTGGGACGGGAGCGGCTCCTACGAGCAGTACTTC.